One sample yielded the 19 T cell receptor beta chains listed below, sequenced in a study of post-analysis software for immune sequencing data. Study-level results: About 5 TRBV segments were significantly more frequent in patients than in controls. TRBV5-6, TRBV5-1 and TRBV20-1 were among these segments.

Every TCR beta cDNA library bore unique molecular identifiers. TCRdb recomputed calls from the PCR reads with MiXCR, one row per CDR3 protein. Of roughly 700,000 distinct CDR3 sequences in the sample, roughly 29% were seen once. Antigens of these TCRs are unknown. Sequenced input: blood. The receptors derive from a girl aged 5-17 years with multiple sclerosis.

In this sample, this clonotype turned up a few times. This rearrangement joins TRBV6-6 to TRBJ2-3; a weak D match, TRBD2 (6 bases). CDR1 and CDR2 from the germline V gene are MNHNY and SVGAGI (reference sequence). The ends were cut back, 6 bases at V and 7 bases at J, with 17 bases in the middle. The CDR3 runs 14 residues. CDR3 sequence (DNA): TGTGCCAGCAGCCCCGGGACTGGGGGGTATACGCAGTATTTT. As protein: CASSPGTGGYTQYF.

The chain employs TRBV2 and TRBJ1-2; 8 bases line up with TRBD1. CDR1 is SNHLY and CDR2 is FYNNEI in the germline V gene. V trimming: 5 bases; J trimming: 6 bases; junction bases outside the gene matches: 14. The CDR3 runs 16 residues. In DNA form, the CDR3 reads TGTGCCAGCAGTAAGACAGGGGCATCGGCAGAAGATGGCTACACCTTC. Its protein product is CASSKTGASAEDGYTF.

This clonotype was observed a few times. The V call is TRBV6-5, the J call TRBJ1-2; no firm D call. CDR1 is MNHEY and CDR2 is SVGAGI in the germline V gene. The CDR3 length is 13 residues. Trimming left V 6 bases short and J 10 bases short, with 18 bases between. The CDR3 is CASSRTALGPYTF. CDR3 in DNA: TGTGCCAGCAGCCGAACCGCCCTAGGGCCCTACACCTTC.

This clonotype turned up a few times. The chain has TRBV11-1 and TRBJ2-2; 9 bases align to TRBD1. Germline CDR1 and CDR2: SGHAT and FQDESV (reference sequence). The J segment lost 4 bases and the V segment lost 3 bases, leaving 9 bases of the junction unmatched. The length of the CDR3 is 17 residues. CDR3 DNA sequence: TGTGCCAGCAGCTTTATAGTGGGACAGGGAGGCACCGGGGAGCTGTTTTTT. Protein: CASSFIVGQGGTGELFF.

This clonotype was seen only a few times. V usage is TRBV6-6 and J usage is TRBJ2-1; maybe TRBD1 (6 bases). V shed 7 bases and J shed 2 bases, with 9 bases lying between them. In germline, CDR1 is MNHNY, CDR2 SVGAGI (reference sequence). The CDR3 consists of 13 residues. Written as DNA, the CDR3 is TGTGCCAGCATGGGGGCCACCTACAATGAGCAGTTCTTC. Translation: CASMGATYNEQFF.

This clonotype was detected a few times. V usage is TRBV20-1 and J usage is TRBJ2-7; 13 positions match TRBD2. CDR3 size: 13 residues. Germline V gene data show CDR1 as DFQATT and CDR2 as SNEGSKA (reference sequence). Trimming removed 6 bases from V and 4 bases from J; junction bases left unmatched: 3. The CDR3 protein is CSAGLAGAYEQYF. CDR3 nucleotide sequence: TGCAGTGCCGGACTAGCGGGGGCTTACGAGCAGTACTTC.

This chain links TRBV7-9 with TRBJ2-3; the D gene is possibly TRBD1 (5 bases). The CDR3 is made up of 15 amino acids. Per the germline V gene, CDR1 is SEHNR and CDR2 is FQNEAQ (reference sequence). V was cut by 2 bases and J by 2 bases, with 11 bases left in between. The CDR3 loop is CASSLIDSLTDTQYF. In DNA, the CDR3 is TGTGCCAGCAGCTTAATTGACAGCCTCACAGATACGCAGTATTTT.

In its sample, this clonotype was seen many times. This chain uses TRBV6-5 with TRBJ2-7; D is undetermined. V was cut by 2 bases and J by 4 bases, with 3 bases left in between. The V gene's germline CDR1 is MNHEY and CDR2 SVGAGI. CDR3 length equals 11 residues. The CDR3 coding sequence is TGTGCCAGCAGTTACAGGTACGAGCAGTACTTC. Encoded protein: CASSYRYEQYF.

This clonotype was detected once. The chain employs TRBV5-1 and TRBJ1-1; 7 bases are shared with TRBD1. This CDR3 has 14 amino acids. J was trimmed by 1 base and V by 4 bases; bases with no gene match: 4. Looked up from germline, CDR1 is SGHRS and CDR2 is YFSETQ. The CDR3 is CASSKGTANTEAFF. The CDR3 region has the DNA TGCGCCAGCAGCAAGGGGACAGCGAACACTGAAGCTTTCTTT.

This clonotype appeared a few times. The V gene is TRBV5-5, the J gene TRBJ1-1; no clear D gene. The V end lost 2 bases, the J end lost 2 bases, and 10 bases lay between the germline ends. The germline CDR1 and CDR2 sequences are SGHKS and YYEKEE (reference sequence). The CDR3 spans 14 residues. CDR3 protein: CASSFGQSNTEAFF. DNA of the CDR3: TGTGCCAGCAGCTTTGGCCAGAGTAACACTGAAGCTTTCTTT.

On this clonotype: The germline gene is not matched at one end of the junction; a read error may be the cause. The V and J genes are TRBV3-1 and TRBJ1-5; possible D gene TRBD1, 5 bases. Germline V gene data show CDR1 as LGHDT and CDR2 as YNNKEL (reference sequence). The CDR3 length is 15 residues. CDR3 in DNA: TGTACCAGCAGCCCCACCCTGGGAGGGGTTCAGCCCCAGCATTTT. This gives the protein CTSSPTLGGVQPQHF.

In this sample, this clonotype turned up a few times. This rearrangement joins TRBV6-5 to TRBJ1-4; a possible D gene is TRBD1 (6 bases). The V end was cut by 5 bases, the J end by 0 bases, with 10 bases between. Per germline, CDR1 MNHEY and CDR2 SVGAGI. The CDR3 runs to 15 residues. The CDR3 region has the DNA TGTGCCAGCAGTCGGGAGGGGGCAACTAATGAAAAACTGTTTTTT. Translated, it gives CASSREGATNEKLFF.

This clonotype came up a few times. V usage is TRBV20-1 and J usage is TRBJ2-1; 12 nucleotides line up with TRBD2. Germline CDR1 is DFQATT and CDR2 is SNEGSKA (reference sequence). The CDR3 sequence is 14 residues long. With V trimmed by 6 bases and J by 5 bases, 5 bases remained unmatched. The DNA of the CDR3 is TGCAGTGCCAAGACTAGCGGGGGCCACAATGAGCAGTTCTTC. This encodes CSAKTSGGHNEQFF.

The rearrangement uses TRBV27 and TRBJ2-1; TRBD2 matches at 7 bases. Germline CDR1 MNHEY, CDR2 SMNVEV (reference sequence). The ends lost 7 bases at V and 6 bases at J; junction bases unmatched: 9. The CDR3 covers 14 residues. CDR3 protein: CASIRMGLPNEQFF. In nucleotides, the CDR3 is TGTGCCAGCATAAGGATGGGACTACCCAATGAGCAGTTCTTC.

J is TRBJ2-7 and V is TRBV21-1; the table's D gene call, TRBD1, was not cross checked with the DNA. TRBV21-1 is an annotated pseudogene. This CDR3 comprises 15 residues. The CDR3 nucleotides are TGTGCCAGCAACCCCCGGGACCCCATCTACCTGGAGCAGTACTTC. It is translated as CASNPRDPIYLEQYF.

The CDR3, as DNA: TGTGCCAGCAGCCGAACGTTTGGGGAAAATCAGGAGACGACTAACTATGGCTACACCTTC. Its translation is CASSRTFGENQETTNYGYTF. The V gene is TRBV7-9, the J gene TRBJ1-2; no reliable D call. Germline V gives CDR1 SEHNR, CDR2 FQNEAQ (reference sequence). This CDR3 region has 20 residues. Deletions cut 5 bases from V and 0 bases from J, with 28 bases between.

This clonotype was observed a few times. The chain links TRBV5-5 to TRBJ2-4; TRBD1 might be the D (5 bases). CDR1 and CDR2 from the germline V gene are SGHKS and YYEKEE (reference sequence). The CDR3 loop spans 17 amino acids. V lost 3 bases, J lost 0 bases, and 16 bases lay in between. CDR3 sequence: CASSYRVDSLAKNIQYF. The DNA of the CDR3 is TGTGCCAGCAGCTATCGTGTTGACAGCCTAGCCAAAAACATTCAGTACTTC.

V usage is TRBV3-1 and J usage is TRBJ1-4; TRBD1 matches at 10 bases. This CDR3 is built from 17 residues. Germline values: CDR1 LGHDT, CDR2 YNNKEL (reference sequence). V trimming: 0 bases; J trimming: 6 bases; junction bases outside the gene matches: 7. The CDR3 loop is CASSQERTGGLYEKLFF. The CDR3 nucleotides are TGTGCCAGCAGCCAAGAACGGACAGGGGGTCTCTATGAAAAACTGTTTTTT.

This chain connects TRBV28 to TRBJ2-7; TRBD2 might be the D (6 bases). The J call may be faulty, since TRBJ2-5 better matches the DNA end. The germline V gene encodes CDR1 MDHEN and CDR2 SYDVKM. This CDR3 region has 13 residues. The chain's CDR3 is CASSSIGTETQYF. CDR3 DNA sequence: TGTGCCAGCAGTTCCATCGGGACTGAGACCCAGTACTTC.